This is a list of T cell receptor beta chains from one sample in a study of T cell changes during pregnancy in multiple sclerosis. Only in-frame clones appear in the TCRdb table, and some are missing; sequencing was by immunoSEQ multiplex PCR. There are about 97,000 clones in the sample; about nine tenths occur only once, and 0.7% to 0.9% lies in the top ten. This specimen consisted of peripheral blood, obtained in the second trimester of pregnancy. The receptors come from a female donor in good health, enrolled as a control in a pregnancy study. CDR3s include the opening cysteine and the closing phenylalanine or tryptophan. The order of the fields is V gene, D gene, J gene, clone size, CDR3 DNA, CDR3 protein. A D gene is named only where the DNA matches it firmly. Rows may omit the clone size; those that give it use once, few, many or a size class.

TRBV7-9,NA,TRBJ2-7,NA,TGTGCCAGCAGCCAAATCGGACGGGGAACTTACGAGCAGTACTTC,CASSQIGRGTYEQYF
TRBV5-1,NA,TRBJ2-3,NA,TGCGCCAGCAGCTTGGCCCTAGCCGCAGATACGCAGTATTTT,CASSLALAADTQYF
TRBV5-1,NA,TRBJ2-7,NA,TGCGCCAGCAGCTTTGGGGGCCCAGAGCAGTACTTC,CASSFGGPEQYF
TRBV2,NA,TRBJ1-2,NA,TGTGCCAGCAGTGAAGCGCTCACAGGGAAGTACGGCTATGGCTACACCTTC,CASSEALTGKYGYGYTF
TRBV6-6,TRBD1,TRBJ1-1,NA,TGTGCCAGCAGTTACGGTGCAGGGGGATGGGAAGCTTTCTTT,CASSYGAGGWEAFF
TRBV5-4,NA,TRBJ2-7,NA,TGTGCCAGCAGCTTGGCCGGGGTATCCTACGAGCAGTACTTC,CASSLAGVSYEQYF
TRBV6-1,NA,TRBJ2-1,medium-sized,TGTGCCAGCAGTGCGACAGAGGACCCCTACAATGAGCAGTTCTTC,CASSATEDPYNEQFF
TRBV12-5,TRBD1,TRBJ1-1,NA,TGTGCTAGTGGTACGACCGGCACAGGGGTGAACACTGAAGCTTTCTTT,CASGTTGTGVNTEAFF
TRBV6-5,TRBD1,TRBJ1-5,once,TGTGCCAGCAGTTACAGGGGAGGCAGGGGGCAGCCCCAGCATTTT,CASSYRGGRGQPQHF
TRBV5-8,NA,TRBJ1-1,NA,TGTGCCAGCAGCTTCTGGAACACTGAAGCTTTCTTT,CASSFWNTEAFF
TRBV4-1,TRBD2,TRBJ2-7,NA,TGCGCCAGCAGCCAGGTCCCCGGGGGGGCGGGCGAGCAGTACTTC,CASSQVPGGAGEQYF
TRBV2,NA,TRBJ1-1,NA,TGTGCCAGCATAGTCCAGGCGAACACTGAAGCTTTCTTT,CASIVQANTEAFF
TRBV6-5,TRBD1,TRBJ1-1,NA,TGTGCCAGCAGTTACGGGACAGGGGCCGGGAACACTGAAGCTTTCTTT,CASSYGTGAGNTEAFF
TRBV11-3,TRBD1,TRBJ1-2,few,TGTGCCAGCAGCTTCGGACAGGTCTCTAACTATGGCTACACCTTC,CASSFGQVSNYGYTF
TRBV4-1,NA,TRBJ1-5,NA,TGCGCCAGCAGCCGCACGCCAGGGGTAATTGATCAGCCCCAGCATTTT,CASSRTPGVIDQPQHF
TRBV11-2,NA,TRBJ1-3,NA,TGTGCCAGCAGCCCAAGGGGACTCCCTGGAAACACCATATATTTT,CASSPRGLPGNTIYF
TRBV7-2,TRBD2,TRBJ2-7,NA,TGTGCCAGCAGCCCCCAAGGCGCGGGAGCCGAGCAGTACTTC,CASSPQGAGAEQYF
TRBV5-1,NA,TRBJ1-1,NA,TGCGCCAGCAGCTTGGTCGGGGGAGCGGTGAACACTGAAGCTTTCTTT,CASSLVGGAVNTEAFF
TRBV4-3,TRBD1,TRBJ2-1,NA,TGCGCCAGCAGCCCGAGCATTAGGGGCGGACAGGGGATACGGAATGAGCAGTTCTTC,CASSPSIRGGQGIRNEQFF
TRBV6-4,NA,TRBJ1-1,few,TGTGCCAGCAGGACAGAGCCGAACACTGAAGCTTTCTTT,CASRTEPNTEAFF
TRBV7-9,NA,TRBJ2-2,NA,TGTGCCAGCAGCCGAGTCCAGGGGAACACCGGGGAGCTGTTTTTT,CASSRVQGNTGELFF
TRBV4-1,TRBD1,TRBJ1-1,once,TGCGCCAGCAGTCCTACAGGGGTGAACACTGAAGCTTTCTTT,CASSPTGVNTEAFF
TRBV10-3,NA,TRBJ2-2,NA,TGTGCCATCAGTGATGCGCTTAGAGACAGCCGGGAGCTGTTTTTT,CAISDALRDSRELFF
TRBV27,NA,TRBJ1-3,NA,TGTGCCAGCAGTTTGACCGACAACGGAAACACCATATATTTT,CASSLTDNGNTIYF
TRBV18,TRBD1,TRBJ2-3,NA,TGTGCCAGCTCACCTCCGGACAGGGGAAGCACAGATACGCAGTATTTT,CASSPPDRGSTDTQYF
TRBV5-6,NA,TRBJ1-2,NA,TGTGCCAGCAGCTCCGGGGGGGGGCCCGACTATGGCTACACCTTC,CASSSGGGPDYGYTF
TRBV6-6,TRBD1,TRBJ1-2,NA,TGTGCCAGCAGTTACCTGGACAGGCGTGATGGCTACACCTTC,CASSYLDRRDGYTF